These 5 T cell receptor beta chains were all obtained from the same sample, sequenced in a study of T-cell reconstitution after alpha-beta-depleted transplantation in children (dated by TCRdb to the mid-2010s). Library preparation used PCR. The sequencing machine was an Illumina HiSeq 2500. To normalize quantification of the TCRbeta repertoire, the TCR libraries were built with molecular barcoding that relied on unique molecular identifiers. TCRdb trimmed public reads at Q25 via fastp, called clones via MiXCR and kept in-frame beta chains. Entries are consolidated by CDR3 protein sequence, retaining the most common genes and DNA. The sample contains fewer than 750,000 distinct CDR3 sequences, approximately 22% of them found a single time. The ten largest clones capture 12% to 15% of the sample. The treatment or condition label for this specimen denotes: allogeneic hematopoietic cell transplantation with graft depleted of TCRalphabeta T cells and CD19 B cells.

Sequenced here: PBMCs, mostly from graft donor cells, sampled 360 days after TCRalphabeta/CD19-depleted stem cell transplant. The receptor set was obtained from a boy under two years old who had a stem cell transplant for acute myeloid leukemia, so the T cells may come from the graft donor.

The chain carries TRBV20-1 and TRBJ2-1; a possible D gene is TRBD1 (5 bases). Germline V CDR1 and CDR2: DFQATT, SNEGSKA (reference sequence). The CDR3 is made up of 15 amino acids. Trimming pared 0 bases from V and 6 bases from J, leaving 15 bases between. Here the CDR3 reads CSARDHEGAGNEQFF. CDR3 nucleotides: TGCAGTGCTAGAGATCATGAAGGGGCCGGCAATGAGCAGTTCTTC.

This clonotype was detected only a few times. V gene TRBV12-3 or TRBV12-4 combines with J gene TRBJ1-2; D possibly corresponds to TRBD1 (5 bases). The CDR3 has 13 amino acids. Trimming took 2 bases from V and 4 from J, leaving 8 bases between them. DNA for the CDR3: TGTGCCAGCAGTTTAAGACAGTTCTATGGCTACACCTTC. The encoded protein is CASSLRQFYGYTF.

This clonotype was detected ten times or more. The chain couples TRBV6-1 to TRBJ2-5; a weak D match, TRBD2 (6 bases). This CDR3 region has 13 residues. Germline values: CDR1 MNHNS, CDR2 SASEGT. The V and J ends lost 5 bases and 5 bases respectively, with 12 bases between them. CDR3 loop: CASSPTSLETQYF. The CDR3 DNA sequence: TGTGCCAGCAGTCCGACTAGTCTGGAGACCCAGTACTTC.

CDR3 nucleotide sequence: TGTGCCAGCAGCTTAACCCCAGGAGCCTACGAGCAGTACTTC. This encodes CASSLTPGAYEQYF. V and J are TRBV7-3 and TRBJ2-7, with D unclear. CDR1 and CDR2 from the germline V gene are SGHTA and FQGTGA. Trimming left V 0 bases short and J 2 bases short, with 8 bases between. This CDR3 spans 14 amino acids.

CDR3 amino acids: CSARPGSGNTIYF. The CDR3 DNA reads TGCAGTGCTAGGCCAGGGTCTGGAAACACCATATATTTT. The chain has TRBV20-1 and TRBJ1-3; D may be TRBD1 (5 bases). CDR1 is DFQATT, CDR2 SNEGSKA, per germline (reference sequence). V was trimmed by 3 bases and J by 1 base, leaving 7 bases between them. This CDR3 has 13 residues.